This TCR beta chain was identified in a study of tumor and adjacent non-tumor tissue in lung cancer. Whole-study context: The cohort had 12 to 13 adenocarcinoma, a couple of squamous cell and 1 small cell patients. Around 4.5 million productive TCRbeta reads were obtained per sample on average.

Whole-study results and caveats: TCR diversity was significantly greater in tumor than normal lung tissue. Patients with more diverse tumor TCRs had worse survival.

RNA was extracted from bulk tissue without any cell sorting. This clonotype rates as medium-sized. Its antigen remains unknown. Germline V CDR1 and CDR2: SGHNT, YENEEA. The CDR3 is 14 amino acids. V was trimmed by 5 bases and J by 5 bases, leaving 10 bases between them. A modified ARM-PCR protocol with three rounds of nested PCR amplified TCRbeta. One entry per CDR3 protein results from TCRdb running MiXCR on the multiplex PCR reads. The data contain about 93,000 distinct CDR3 sequences, about 67% of them singletons. This clonotype was obtained from a man aged 55-75 years with non-small cell lung cancer. Material: lung tumor tissue. The chain joins TRBV11-3 to TRBJ1-6; perhaps TRBD1 as D (5 bases). The CDR3 protein is CASSPGTDNSPLHF. CDR3 coding DNA: TGTGCCAGCAGCCCTGGGACGGATAATTCACCCCTCCACTTT.